A single sample is the source of the 7 T cell receptor beta chains below, sequenced in a study of blood T cell repertoires in COVID-19 (dated by TCRdb to the early 2020s). Library creation used the immunoSEQ multiplex PCR assay. The immuneACCESS repertoire file appears here via TCRdb, limited to in-frame rearrangements. These files lack a portion of the clones; in checked studies, under half of the deficit traces to unresolved V genes, and the cause of the others is not known. The sample includes 200,000 to 250,000 clones, with about 82% observed a single time. The top ten hold 9% to 15% of the sample. The specimen was peripheral blood. These receptors all stem from an elderly man with acute or convalescent COVID-19.

The chain uses TRBV5-5 and TRBJ2-1; TRBD2 aligns across 14 bases. The CDR3 spans 16 residues. With V trimmed by 0 bases and J by 8 bases, 4 bases remained unmatched. Germline V gene sequence: CDR1 SGHKS, CDR2 YYEKEE (reference sequence). The CDR3 is CASSLEGLAGVHEQFF. The CDR3 nucleotides read TGTGCCAGCAGCTTGGAGGGACTAGCGGGAGTCCATGAGCAGTTCTTC.

The table lists this clone with a few counts. Its ends do not fully match the called genes, so a read error is possible. The rearrangement uses TRBV3-1 (or the pseudogene TRBV3-2) and TRBJ2-7, with 7 nucleotides matching TRBD1. CDR3 length: 11 amino acids. Germline V gene lookup returns CDR1 LGHDT and CDR2 YNNKEL (reference sequence). CDR3: CASSIMDRTDF. Here the CDR3 DNA reads TGTGCCAGCAGCATTATGGACAGGACGGACTTC.

V is TRBV4-3 and J is TRBJ2-6; TRBD1 agrees at 7 bases. Germline CDR1 reads LGHNA; CDR2 reads YSLEER. The CDR3 runs 19 residues. V trimming: 1 base; J trimming: 0 bases; junction bases outside the gene matches: 9. The DNA for the CDR3 is TGCGCCAGCAGCCAAGCTCTACCGGGACAGAGCTCTGGGGCCAACGTCCTGACTTTC. This codes for CASSQALPGQSSGANVLTF.

The chain is built from TRBV6-5 and TRBJ1-5; no clear D gene. V was trimmed by 0 bases and J by 1 base, leaving 7 bases between them. Germline CDR1 reads MNHEY; CDR2 reads SVGAGI. This CDR3 contains 15 residues. CDR3 bases: TGTGCCAGCAGTTACTCGAGGGCGAGCAATCAGCCCCAGCATTTT. Protein product: CASSYSRASNQPQHF.

The gene calls are TRBV5-4 and TRBJ2-1, with 7 bases aligning to TRBD2. The ends lost 1 base at V and 5 bases at J; junction bases unmatched: 3. The CDR3 has 14 residues. From germline, CDR1 is SGHNT and CDR2 YYREEE (reference sequence). DNA of the CDR3: TGTGCCAGCAGCTTGAGCCTAGCGGACAATGAGCAGTTCTTC. This encodes CASSLSLADNEQFF.

This rearrangement joins TRBV5-1 to TRBJ2-7; 7 bases line up with TRBD1. V lost 3 bases, J lost 2 bases, and 5 bases stayed unmatched. The CDR3 spans 14 residues. CDR1 and CDR2 from the germline V gene are SGHRS and YFSETQ. The CDR3 reads CASSSGTVPYEQYF. Written as DNA, the CDR3 is TGCGCCAGCAGCTCCGGGACAGTGCCCTACGAGCAGTACTTC. Complete variable domain (other parts from reference TRBV5-1 and TRBJ2-7): KAGVTQTPRYLIKTRGQQVTLSCSPISGHRSVSWYQQTPGQGLQFLFEYFSETQRNKGNFPGRFSGRQFSNSRSEMNVSTLELGDSALYLCASSSGTVPYEQYFGPGTRLTVT.

Turning to this clone: Distinct nucleotide sequences in the sample also encode this CDR3. The chain recombines TRBV28 with TRBJ1-5; 7 nucleotides line up with TRBD1. V lost 0 bases, J lost 3 bases, and 5 bases stayed unmatched. CDR1 and CDR2 from the germline V gene are MDHEN and SYDVKM. This CDR3 has 16 residues. The CDR3 DNA sequence: TGTGCCAGCAGTTTATGGGGCAGGGGGTCCAATCAGCCCCAGCATTTT. Amino acid sequence: CASSLWGRGSNQPQHF.